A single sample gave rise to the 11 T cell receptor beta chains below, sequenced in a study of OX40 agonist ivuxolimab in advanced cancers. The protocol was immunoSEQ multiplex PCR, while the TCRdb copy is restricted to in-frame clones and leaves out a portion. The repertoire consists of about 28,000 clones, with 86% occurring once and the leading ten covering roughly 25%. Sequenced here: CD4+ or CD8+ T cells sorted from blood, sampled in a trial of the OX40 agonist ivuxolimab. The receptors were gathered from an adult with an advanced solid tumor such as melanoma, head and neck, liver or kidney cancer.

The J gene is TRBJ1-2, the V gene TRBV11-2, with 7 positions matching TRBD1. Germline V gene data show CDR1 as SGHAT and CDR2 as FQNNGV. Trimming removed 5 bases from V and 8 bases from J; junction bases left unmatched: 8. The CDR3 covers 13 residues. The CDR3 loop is CASSLTGSLGYTF. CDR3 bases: TGTGCCAGCAGCCTGACAGGGTCGTTGGGCTACACCTTC.

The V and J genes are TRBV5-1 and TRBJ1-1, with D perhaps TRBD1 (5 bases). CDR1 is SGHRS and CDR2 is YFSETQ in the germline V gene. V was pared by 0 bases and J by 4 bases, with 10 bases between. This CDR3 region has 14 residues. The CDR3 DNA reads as TGCGCCAGCAGCTTGGCGGGGGTGATCACTGAAGCTTTCTTT. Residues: CASSLAGVITEAFF. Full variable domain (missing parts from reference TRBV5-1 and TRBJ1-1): KAGVTQTPRYLIKTRGQQVTLSCSPISGHRSVSWYQQTPGQGLQFLFEYFSETQRNKGNFPGRFSGRQFSNSRSEMNVSTLELGDSALYLCASSLAGVITEAFFGQGTRLTVV.

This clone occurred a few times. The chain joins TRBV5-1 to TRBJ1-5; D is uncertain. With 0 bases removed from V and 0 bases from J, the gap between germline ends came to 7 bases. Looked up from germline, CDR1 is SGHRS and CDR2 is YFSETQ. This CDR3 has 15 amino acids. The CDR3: CASSLAGYSNQPQHF. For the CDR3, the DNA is TGCGCCAGCAGCTTGGCTGGTTATAGCAATCAGCCCCAGCATTTT.

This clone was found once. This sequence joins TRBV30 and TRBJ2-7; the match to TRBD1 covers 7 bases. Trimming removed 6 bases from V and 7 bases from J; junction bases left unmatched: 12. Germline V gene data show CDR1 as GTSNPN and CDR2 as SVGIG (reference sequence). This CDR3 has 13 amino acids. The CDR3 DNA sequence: TGTGCCTGTTCCTCGACAGGGATGGTTGAGCAGTACTTC. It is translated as CACSSTGMVEQYF.

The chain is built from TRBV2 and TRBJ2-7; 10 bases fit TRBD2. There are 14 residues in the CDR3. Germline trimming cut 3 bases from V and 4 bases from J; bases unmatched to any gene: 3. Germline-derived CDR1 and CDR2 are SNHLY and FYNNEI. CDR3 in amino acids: CASSEASGSYEQYF. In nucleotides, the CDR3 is TGTGCCAGCAGTGAGGCTAGCGGGAGTTACGAGCAGTACTTC. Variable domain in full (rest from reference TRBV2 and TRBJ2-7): EPEVTQTPSHQVTQMGQEVILRCVPISNHLYFYWYRQILGQKVEFLVSFYNNEISEKSEIFDDQFSVERPDGSNFTLKIRSTKLEDSAMYFCASSEASGSYEQYFGPGTRLTVT.

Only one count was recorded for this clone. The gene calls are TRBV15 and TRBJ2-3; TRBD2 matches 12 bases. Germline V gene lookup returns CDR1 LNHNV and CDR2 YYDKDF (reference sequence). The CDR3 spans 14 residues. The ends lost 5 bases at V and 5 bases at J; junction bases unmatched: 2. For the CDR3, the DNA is TGTGCCACCAGCGGGGGACTAGCGGGAGATACGCAGTATTTT. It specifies CATSGGLAGDTQYF.

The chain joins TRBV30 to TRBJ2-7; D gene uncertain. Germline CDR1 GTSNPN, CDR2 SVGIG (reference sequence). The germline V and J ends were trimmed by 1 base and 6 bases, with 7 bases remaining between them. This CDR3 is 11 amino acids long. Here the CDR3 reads CAWSGGSEQYF. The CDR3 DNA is TGTGCCTGGAGTGGTGGTAGCGAGCAGTACTTC.

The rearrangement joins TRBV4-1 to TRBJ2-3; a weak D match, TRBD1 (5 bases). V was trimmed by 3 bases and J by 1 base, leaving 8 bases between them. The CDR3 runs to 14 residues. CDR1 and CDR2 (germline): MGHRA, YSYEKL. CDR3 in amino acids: CASSHLGGTDTQYF. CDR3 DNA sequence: TGCGCCAGCAGCCACCTAGGGGGCACAGATACGCAGTATTTT.

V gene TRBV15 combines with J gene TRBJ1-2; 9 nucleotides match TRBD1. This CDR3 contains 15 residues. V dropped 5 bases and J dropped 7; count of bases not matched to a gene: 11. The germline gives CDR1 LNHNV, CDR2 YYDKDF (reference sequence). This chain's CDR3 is CATSEDRGSSRGYTF. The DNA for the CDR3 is TGTGCCACCAGCGAGGACAGGGGAAGTTCTCGTGGCTACACCTTC. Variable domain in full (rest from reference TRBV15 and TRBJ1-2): DAMVIQNPRYQVTQFGKPVTLSCSQTLNHNVMYWYQQKSSQAPKLLFHYYDKDFNNEADTPDNFQSRRPNTSFCFLDIRSPGLGDTAMYLCATSEDRGSSRGYTFGSGTRLTVV.

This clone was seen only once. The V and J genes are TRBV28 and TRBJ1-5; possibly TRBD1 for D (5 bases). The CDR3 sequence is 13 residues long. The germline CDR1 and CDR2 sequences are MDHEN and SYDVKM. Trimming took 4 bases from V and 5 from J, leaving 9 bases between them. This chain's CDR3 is CASSSGGDQPQHF. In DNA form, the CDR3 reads TGTGCCAGCAGTTCGGGGGGAGATCAGCCCCAGCATTTT.

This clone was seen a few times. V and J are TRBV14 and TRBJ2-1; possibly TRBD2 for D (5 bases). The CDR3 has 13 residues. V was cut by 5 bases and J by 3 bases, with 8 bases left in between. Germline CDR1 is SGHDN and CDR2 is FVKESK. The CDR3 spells CASSTEGYNEQFF. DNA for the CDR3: TGTGCCAGCAGCACTGAGGGCTACAATGAGCAGTTCTTC.